Shown below are 20 T cell receptor beta chains from a single sample sequenced in a study of T-cell reconstitution after alpha-beta-depleted transplantation in children (TCRdb year 2016). Library method: PCR. Sequencing took place on an Illumina HiSeq 2500. To normalize quantification of the TCRbeta repertoire, the TCR libraries were built with molecular barcoding that relied on unique molecular identifiers. The public reads were run again by TCRdb, first through fastp at Q25 and then through MiXCR, and only productive beta chains were kept. Identical CDR3 proteins give one entry, which carries the most common genes and DNA. The sample table shows 600,000 to 800,000 distinct CDR3 sequences, and around 13% are seen once. The ten largest account for around 0.8% of the sample. This sample's treatment or condition label indicates: allogeneic hematopoietic cell transplantation with graft depleted of TCRalphabeta T cells and CD19 B cells.

This sample comprised PBMCs, obtained before TCRalphabeta/CD19-depleted stem cell transplant. The receptors come from a girl aged 2-10 years with congenital amegakaryocytic thrombocytopenia, due to receive a stem cell transplant.

This clonotype was observed a few times. The V call is TRBV20-1, the J call TRBJ2-1; possible D gene TRBD2, 6 bases. CDR3 length: 12 residues. The V gene's germline CDR1 is DFQATT and CDR2 SNEGSKA (reference sequence). The V end was cut by 0 bases, the J end by 10 bases, with 10 bases between. CDR3 bases: TGCAGTGCTAGAGATAGGCTAGCGGAGCAGTTCTTC. Residues: CSARDRLAEQFF.

This clonotype was recorded at least ten times. The gene calls are TRBV5-1 and TRBJ2-1; 9 nucleotides align to TRBD2. J gave up 5 bases and V 6 bases, and 12 bases lay outside the gene matches. This CDR3 comprises 16 residues. Germline V CDR1 and CDR2: SGHRS, YFSETQ. The CDR3 coding sequence is TGCGCCAGCACAGCCCTGACTAGCGGCCTAGACAATGAGCAGTTCTTC. This translates into CASTALTSGLDNEQFF.

This chain joins TRBV12-3 or TRBV12-4 and TRBJ1-3; D call uncertain. This CDR3 has 12 amino acids. The germline V and J ends were trimmed by 9 bases and 7 bases, with 13 bases remaining between them. The CDR3 here is CASVPVPNTIYF. The CDR3 DNA follows: TGTGCCAGTGTGCCAGTTCCCAACACCATATATTTT.

Concerning this clonotype: A read error may explain this, as a much larger clone is one base away. This chain connects TRBV5-1 to TRBJ2-5, with a tentative D call TRBD2 (6 bases). This CDR3 has 14 residues. CDR1 and CDR2 (germline): SGHRS, YFSETQ. The CDR3, as DNA: TGCGCCAGCAGCCCGAGAGGGACTCAAGAGACCCAGTCCTTC. Encoded protein: CASSPRGTQETQSF.

The V call is TRBV10-3, the J call TRBJ2-7; TRBD2 matches at 7 bases. The CDR3 has 12 residues. The trim removed 8 bases at V and 6 bases at J, leaving 7 bases unmatched. Per the germline V gene, CDR1 is ENHRY and CDR2 is SYGVKD. CDR3 sequence (DNA): TGTGCCATCGGAGGGAGGGCCAGCGAGCAGTACTTC. Translating it yields CAIGGRASEQYF.

This clonotype has only a few counts. The chain joins TRBV18 to TRBJ2-3; D possibly matches TRBD1 or TRBD2 (5 bases each). Germline V lookup: CDR1 KGHSH, CDR2 LQKENI. Deletions cut 3 bases from V and 4 bases from J, with 14 bases between. The CDR3 extends over 15 amino acids. CDR3 DNA sequence: TGTGCCAGCTCACCTCCCGGGACGGTGGCAGATACGCAGTATTTT. Protein product: CASSPPGTVADTQYF.

As DNA, the CDR3 is TGTGCCAGCAGCCAAGAGGGGTTTCCCTACGAGCAGTACTTC. Protein product: CASSQEGFPYEQYF. This chain joins TRBV14 and TRBJ2-7; no clear D gene. Trimming shortened V by 0 bases and J by 2 bases, and 8 bases separated the two germline ends. CDR3 length: 14 residues. Germline-derived CDR1 and CDR2 are SGHDN and FVKESK.

This clonotype was observed many times. CDR3 sequence reads: CASSKAASGRGILGTDTQYF. The CDR3 bases are TGTGCCAGCAGCAAAGCGGCTAGCGGGAGGGGGATTTTGGGCACAGATACGCAGTATTTT. The V gene is TRBV21-1, the J gene TRBJ2-3; the table calls TRBD2, which could not be checked here. TRBV21-1 represents a pseudogene. The length of the CDR3 is 20 residues.

In this sample, this clonotype turned up many times. The rearrangement joins TRBV7-9 to TRBJ2-1; a possible D gene is TRBD2 (6 bases). Trimming cost V 6 bases and J 9 bases, with 18 bases left between them. This CDR3 is built from 14 residues. Germline V gene sequence: CDR1 SEHNR, CDR2 FQNEAQ (reference sequence). The CDR3 spells CASSPAGDLSEQFF. CDR3 nucleotide sequence: TGTGCCAGCAGTCCAGCGGGTGACCTTTCTGAGCAGTTCTTC. The full variable domain, with the rest looked up from reference TRBV7-9 and TRBJ2-1, is DTGVSQNPRHKITKRGQNVTFRCDPISEHNRLYWYRQTLGQGPEFLTYFQNEAQLEKSRLLSDRFSAERPKGSFSTLEIQRTEQGDSAMYLCASSPAGDLSEQFFGPGTRLTVL.

This clonotype was counted at least ten times. The rearrangement joins TRBV28 to TRBJ2-3; tentative D call: TRBD1 (5 bases). The length of the CDR3 is 18 residues. Germline V gene sequence: CDR1 MDHEN, CDR2 SYDVKM. The V gene lost 3 bases and the J gene lost 2 bases, with 21 bases spanning the gap. The CDR3 region is CASSLRLSGWGLTDTQYF. The CDR3 nucleotides read TGTGCCAGCAGTTTGAGGTTGTCAGGGTGGGGTCTCACAGATACGCAGTATTTT.

Regarding this clonotype: A much larger clone differs by one base, so this may be a read error. The CDR3 carries no conserved terminal phenylalanine or tryptophan, so it likely arises from a read error. The genes are TRBV10-3 and TRBJ2-7; 9 nucleotides line up with TRBD2. CDR1 is ENHRY and CDR2 is SYGVKD in the germline V gene. Losses at the gene ends were 3 bases for V and 5 bases for J; bases not matched to a gene: 5. CDR3 length: 14 amino acids. CDR3 in amino acids: CAISDLAGRHEQYY. In DNA form, the CDR3 reads TGTGCCATCAGTGATCTAGCGGGACGACACGAGCAGTACTAC.

In its sample, this clonotype was seen many times. This sequence joins TRBV5-1 and TRBJ2-7; D gene unclear. The germline CDR1 and CDR2 sequences are SGHRS and YFSETQ. The CDR3 extends over 14 amino acids. Trimming shortened V by 4 bases and J by 0 bases, and 11 bases separated the two germline ends. The CDR3 protein is CASSPGPYSYEQYF. The CDR3 bases are TGCGCCAGCAGCCCCGGGCCGTACTCCTACGAGCAGTACTTC.

This clonotype was seen many times. The V call is TRBV20-1, the J call TRBJ2-1; D is undetermined. Germline lookup yields CDR1 DFQATT and CDR2 SNEGSKA (reference sequence). V was trimmed by 3 bases and J by 8 bases, leaving 8 bases between them. This CDR3 has 11 amino acids. CDR3 DNA sequence: TGCAGTGCTAGGACTGACGATGAGCAGTTCTTC. Its protein product is CSARTDDEQFF.

This clonotype has just a few counts. The chain carries TRBV28 and TRBJ2-7; no definite D call. The V end was cut by 3 bases, the J end by 3 bases, with 9 bases between. CDR1 and CDR2 from the germline V gene are MDHEN and SYDVKM. CDR3 length: 13 amino acids. The CDR3 bases are TGTGCCAGCAGTTTTGGCACATTCTACGAGCAGTACTTC. Its translation is CASSFGTFYEQYF.

This chain uses TRBV5-1 with TRBJ2-2, with D possibly TRBD2 on 5 matching bases. Germline V gives CDR1 SGHRS, CDR2 YFSETQ. The CDR3 is 14 residues long. The V gene lost 4 bases and the J gene lost 0 bases, with 7 bases spanning the gap. In nucleotides, the CDR3 is TGCGCCAGCAGCAGTAGCGCGAACACCGGGGAGCTGTTTTTT. Protein sequence: CASSSSANTGELFF.

Many counts were recorded for this clonotype. The chain joins TRBV20-1 to TRBJ2-1; D gene unclear. Germline V lookup: CDR1 DFQATT, CDR2 SNEGSKA (reference sequence). The CDR3 loop spans 14 amino acids. The germline V and J ends were trimmed by 5 bases and 0 bases, with 11 bases remaining between them. CDR3 DNA sequence: TGCAGTGCTTGGGGTGGCAGCTCCTACAATGAGCAGTTCTTC. This codes for CSAWGGSSYNEQFF.

This clonotype was detected only a few times. The junction does not match germline at one end; this may be a read error. This sequence joins TRBV20-1 and TRBJ2-5; D possibly matches TRBD1 or TRBD2 (5 bases each). CDR1 is DFQATT, CDR2 SNEGSKA, per germline (reference sequence). The CDR3 loop spans 17 amino acids. The CDR3 nucleotides are TGCTGTGCTAGCCCCGCTAGGCGAGGGGTGGGACAAGAGACCCAGTACTTC. It yields the protein CCASPARRGVGQETQYF.

This clonotype was detected only a few times. The V call is TRBV10-3, the J call TRBJ2-3; 12 positions match TRBD2. There are 18 residues in the CDR3. The V gene's germline CDR1 is ENHRY and CDR2 SYGVKD. The V segment lost 3 bases and the J segment 4 bases; nucleotides outside the gene matches: 11. The CDR3 nucleotides are TGTGCCATCAGTGATTGGGGGGTCGGGACTAGCGGGCCAGATACGCAGTATTTT. Translated, it gives CAISDWGVGTSGPDTQYF.

This clonotype was observed a handful of times. The rearrangement uses TRBV30 and TRBJ2-5; D unresolved. V dropped 2 bases and J dropped 0 bases, with 7 bases sitting between them. Germline CDR1 reads GTSNPN; CDR2 reads SVGIG (reference sequence). This CDR3 is 13 amino acids long. CDR3 region: CAWSLGNQETQYF. In DNA, the CDR3 is TGTGCCTGGAGTTTGGGGAACCAAGAGACCCAGTACTTC.

This chain connects TRBV20-1 to TRBJ2-5, with a weak D call TRBD1 (6 bases). V was shortened by 1 base and J by 5 bases, with 14 bases between the two germline ends. CDR3 length: 14 amino acids. The germline gives CDR1 DFQATT, CDR2 SNEGSKA (reference sequence). The CDR3 coding sequence is TGCAGTGCTAGAGGGGTGACAGGAATCGAGACCCAGTACTTC. The encoded protein is CSARGVTGIETQYF.